The next 23 T cell receptor beta chains were all read from a single sample in a study of shared clonotypes between healthy human individuals. The assay was immunoSEQ multiplex PCR, and TCRdb's table has in-frame clones only and misses some. The sample records a few hundred thousand clones, almost 97% being singletons. The sample taken for sequencing was naive CD4+ T cells sorted from blood. Noted subset: CD45RA+ positively selected. All receptors derive from a woman aged 30 to 39 in good health.

V is TRBV28 and J is TRBJ2-7; TRBD1 is a possible D gene (5 bases). V was clipped by 2 bases and J by 3 bases, with 23 bases between them. In germline, CDR1 is MDHEN, CDR2 SYDVKM. The CDR3 has 18 residues. CDR3 coding DNA: TGTGCCAGCAGTTTACCGAGACAGAAGCCAACTTTCTACTACGAGCAGTACTTC. Its translation: CASSLPRQKPTFYYEQYF.

This clone was seen once. The chain employs TRBV2 and TRBJ1-6; D is possibly TRBD1 (5 bases). Trimming stripped 7 bases from V and 6 bases from J, with 19 bases between. Germline values: CDR1 SNHLY, CDR2 FYNNEI. CDR3 length equals 16 residues. This CDR3 is CASILGPRHTNSPLHF. The CDR3 DNA reads TGTGCCAGCATCCTGGGGCCCCGACACACTAATTCACCCCTCCACTTT.

The chain joins TRBV28 to TRBJ2-7, with 9 bases fitting TRBD1. With 6 bases clipped from V and 2 bases from J, the junction kept 20 bases outside the gene matches. The CDR3 runs to 19 residues. The germline CDR1 and CDR2 sequences are MDHEN and SYDVKM. The CDR3 sequence is CASSPSRDRVLAATYEQYF. CDR3 bases: TGTGCCAGCAGCCCATCCCGGGACAGGGTATTAGCGGCAACCTACGAGCAGTACTTC.

The chain joins TRBV18 to TRBJ1-5; D is uncertain. Germline CDR1 is KGHSH and CDR2 is LQKENI. Trimming stripped 3 bases from V and 7 bases from J, with 13 bases between. The CDR3 is 14 residues long. This chain's CDR3 is CASSPEGLGQPQHF. For the CDR3, the DNA is TGTGCCAGCTCACCCGAAGGGTTGGGCCAGCCCCAGCATTTT.

The rearrangement uses TRBV28 and TRBJ1-3; 7 nucleotides line up with TRBD1. The length of the CDR3 is 14 residues. V dropped 5 bases and J dropped 2; count of bases not matched to a gene: 3. CDR1 is MDHEN and CDR2 is SYDVKM in the germline V gene. The CDR3 reads CASSPGTAGNTIYF. The CDR3 nucleotides read TGTGCCAGCAGTCCCGGGACAGCTGGAAACACCATATATTTT.

The rearrangement joins TRBV7-6 to TRBJ2-3; D is possibly TRBD1 or TRBD2 (6 bases each). The CDR3 loop spans 13 amino acids. V lost 5 bases and J 5 bases, leaving 11 bases between the germline ends. Germline V gives CDR1 SGHVS, CDR2 FNYEAQ. The CDR3 coding sequence is TGTGCCAGCAGCACCCGGGGGCGAGATACGCAGTATTTT. Encoded protein: CASSTRGRDTQYF.

The CDR3 spells CASSLHGQQETQYF. The CDR3 DNA reads as TGTGCCAGCAGCTTACACGGACAGCAAGAGACCCAGTACTTC. This rearrangement joins TRBV11-1 to TRBJ2-5, with a weak D call TRBD1 (6 bases). The germline CDR1 and CDR2 sequences are SGHAT and FQDESV (reference sequence). Trimming took off 2 bases at V and 2 bases at J, with 9 bases between the two ends. CDR3 length: 14 residues.

The rearrangement uses TRBV28 and TRBJ1-1; 8 bases agree with TRBD1. The ends lost 3 bases at V and 7 bases at J; junction bases unmatched: 4. Germline-derived CDR1 and CDR2 are MDHEN and SYDVKM. The CDR3 has 13 amino acids. CDR3 sequence (DNA): TGTGCCAGCAGTTTGAGGGACAGGAATGAAGCTTTCTTT. Its translation: CASSLRDRNEAFF.

A remark on this clone: The same CDR3 arises from other DNA sequences in this sample as well. The chain has TRBV28 and TRBJ1-5; no clear D gene. Germline CDR1 is MDHEN and CDR2 is SYDVKM. Trimming took off 5 bases at V and 4 bases at J, with 3 bases between the two ends. The CDR3 length is 11 residues. The chain's CDR3 is CASSLNQPQHF. The DNA for the CDR3 is TGTGCCAGCAGTCTAAATCAGCCCCAGCATTTT.

This chain connects TRBV6-1 to TRBJ2-7, with TRBD2 as a possible D gene (7 bases). From germline, CDR1 is MNHNS and CDR2 SASEGT. The V end was cut by 7 bases, the J end by 4 bases, with 17 bases between. The CDR3 runs to 14 residues. Here the CDR3 reads CASIAGAGPYEQYF. The CDR3 nucleotides read TGTGCCAGCATTGCGGGGGCGGGACCGTACGAGCAGTACTTC.

The rearrangement joins TRBV11-3 to TRBJ2-5, with 12 positions matching TRBD2. Germline CDR1 SGHNT, CDR2 YENEEA. Trimming cost V 1 base and J 3 bases; bases outside gene matches: 0. The CDR3 spans 15 residues. The DNA for the CDR3 is TGTGCCAGCAGCTTAGGACTAGCGGGAGAAGAGACCCAGTACTTC. Translation gives CASSLGLAGEETQYF. Drawing the rest from reference TRBV11-3 and TRBJ2-5, the complete variable domain is EAGVVQSPRYKIIEKKQPVAFWCNPISGHNTLYWYLQNLGQGPELLIRYENEEAVDDSQLPKDRFSAERLKGVDSTLKIQPAELGDSAVYLCASSLGLAGEETQYFGPGTRLLVL.

The chain combines TRBV6-1 with TRBJ2-1, with D tentatively TRBD1 (5 bases). The V gene's germline CDR1 is MNHNS and CDR2 SASEGT. The V end lost 4 bases, the J end lost 0 bases, and 10 bases lay between the germline ends. The CDR3 is 15 amino acids. The CDR3 protein is CASSVYRYSYNEQFF. DNA for the CDR3: TGTGCCAGCAGTGTATACAGGTACTCCTACAATGAGCAGTTCTTC.

V gene TRBV11-2 combines with J gene TRBJ2-3, with D possibly being TRBD2 (5 bases). This CDR3 comprises 17 residues. Germline V lookup: CDR1 SGHAT, CDR2 FQNNGV. The V end lost 4 bases, the J end lost 2 bases, and 19 bases lay between the germline ends. This CDR3 is CASSSIGIARITDTQYF. The CDR3, as DNA: TGTGCCAGCAGCTCCATCGGGATTGCTAGAATCACAGATACGCAGTATTTT.

This clone showed up just once. The rearrangement joins TRBV29-1 to TRBJ2-7, with 7 nucleotides matching TRBD1. The V and J ends lost 7 bases and 2 bases, in that order; junction bases with no gene match: 5. CDR3 length equals 12 residues. The germline gives CDR1 SQVTM, CDR2 ANQGSEA. CDR3 region: CSAGQHPYEQYF. In nucleotides, the CDR3 is TGCAGCGCGGGACAGCACCCCTACGAGCAGTACTTC.

The chain uses TRBV6-5 and TRBJ2-5, with D tentatively TRBD2 (6 bases). The J call may not be correct, given that the DNA end is closer to TRBJ2-7. The CDR3 is 13 amino acids. Germline V CDR1 and CDR2: MNHEY, SVGAGI. This chain's CDR3 is CANKNGTPYEQYF. The CDR3 bases are TGTGCCAACAAGAATGGGACTCCCTACGAGCAGTACTTC.

The V call is TRBV29-1, the J call TRBJ2-7; 10 bases fit TRBD2. The CDR3 is 15 amino acids. Per germline, CDR1 SQVTM and CDR2 ANQGSEA. Losses at the gene ends were 4 bases for V and 4 bases for J; bases not matched to a gene: 10. CDR3 region: CSVAPFKREGYEQYF. Written as DNA, the CDR3 is TGCAGCGTTGCCCCGTTTAAGCGGGAGGGGTACGAGCAGTACTTC.

V and J are TRBV19 and TRBJ1-5; D may be TRBD1 (6 bases). CDR1 and CDR2 (germline): LNHDA, SQIVND (reference sequence). The V and J ends lost 2 bases and 1 base respectively, with 12 bases between them. This CDR3 is 16 amino acids long. The CDR3 nucleotides read TGTGCCAGTAGTATATTCGGGCAGGGGAGCAATCAGCCCCAGCATTTT. Protein: CASSIFGQGSNQPQHF.

The J gene is TRBJ2-2, the V gene TRBV5-6; D tentatively fits TRBD1 or TRBD2 (5 bases each). CDR1 SGHDT and CDR2 YYEEEE come from the germline V gene. Trimming took 3 bases from V and 0 from J, leaving 15 bases between them. The CDR3 loop spans 17 amino acids. CDR3 sequence: CASSSAGTSANTGELFF. CDR3 DNA sequence: TGTGCCAGCAGCTCAGCCGGGACCTCCGCGAACACCGGGGAGCTGTTTTTT.

This clone was recorded once. This rearrangement joins TRBV6-1 to TRBJ2-7; D unresolved. The CDR3 is made up of 13 amino acids. V was clipped by 6 bases and J by 2 bases, with 11 bases between them. Germline V gives CDR1 MNHNS, CDR2 SASEGT. DNA for the CDR3: TGTGCCAGCAGAGTCGCCGCCGCCTACGAGCAGTACTTC. Translated: CASRVAAAYEQYF.

Regarding this clone: This CDR3 is also generated by other DNA sequences in the sample. V gene TRBV2 combines with J gene TRBJ1-2; D gene unclear. This CDR3 has 14 amino acids. Germline V gene lookup returns CDR1 SNHLY and CDR2 FYNNEI. Trimming took 1 base from V and 0 from J, leaving 6 bases between them. The CDR3 loop is CASSEVSSNYGYTF. The CDR3 DNA is TGTGCCAGCAGTGAAGTGTCTTCTAACTATGGCTACACCTTC.

V and J are TRBV5-1 and TRBJ2-1; 11 bases match TRBD2. CDR1 and CDR2 from the germline V gene are SGHRS and YFSETQ. CDR3 length equals 16 residues. Germline trimming cut 6 bases from V and 0 bases from J; bases unmatched to any gene: 5. CDR3 region: CASTGTSGHSYNEQFF. The CDR3 DNA reads as TGCGCCAGCACCGGGACTAGCGGACACTCCTACAATGAGCAGTTCTTC.

On this clone: The sample has other DNA sequences that encode this CDR3 too. The J gene is TRBJ1-2, the V gene TRBV28, with D unclear. The germline V and J ends were trimmed by 8 bases and 8 bases, with 12 bases remaining between them. Germline-derived CDR1 and CDR2 are MDHEN and SYDVKM. The CDR3 has 11 residues. The CDR3 spells CASGRLGGYTF. In DNA, the CDR3 is TGTGCCAGCGGTCGTTTGGGAGGCTACACCTTC.

The chain is built from TRBV6-5 and TRBJ2-7; possibly TRBD1 for D (6 bases). V was clipped by 2 bases and J by 4 bases, with 12 bases between them. Germline assignment: CDR1 MNHEY and CDR2 SVGAGI. This CDR3 has 14 residues. The DNA of the CDR3 is TGTGCCAGCAGTTACCAGGGGCGAGCGTACGAGCAGTACTTC. This codes for CASSYQGRAYEQYF.